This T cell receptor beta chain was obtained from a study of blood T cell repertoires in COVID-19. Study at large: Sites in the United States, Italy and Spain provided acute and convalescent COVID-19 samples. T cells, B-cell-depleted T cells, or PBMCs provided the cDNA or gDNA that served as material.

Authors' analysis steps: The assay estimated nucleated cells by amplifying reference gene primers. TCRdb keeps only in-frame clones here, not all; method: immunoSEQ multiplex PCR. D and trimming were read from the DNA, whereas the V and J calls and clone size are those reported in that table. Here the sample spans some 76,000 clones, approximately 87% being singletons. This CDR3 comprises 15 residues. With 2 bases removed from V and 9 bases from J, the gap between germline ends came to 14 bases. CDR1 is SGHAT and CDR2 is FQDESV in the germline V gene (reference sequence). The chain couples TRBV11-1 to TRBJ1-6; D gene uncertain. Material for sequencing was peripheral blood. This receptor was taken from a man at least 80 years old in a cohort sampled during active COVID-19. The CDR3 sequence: CASSLLGRKGSPLHF. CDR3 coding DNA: TGTGCCAGCAGCTTACTGGGCCGCAAAGGTTCACCCCTCCACTTT.